A selection of T cell receptor beta chains follows, all from one sample in a study of blood T cell repertoires in COVID-19. Data came from immunoSEQ multiplex PCR; TCRdb stores just in-frame clones and leaves some out. The sample has 100,000 or so clones, 81% seen once. Material: peripheral blood. The source of these receptors is an elderly man with acute or convalescent COVID-19. Each CDR3 is given with its conserved first and last residue. A D gene is named only where the DNA matches it firmly. Size is omitted from some rows. Given values are once, few, many or a class for expanded clones.

>TRBV7-2|TRBD1|-|TRBJ2-2
TGTGCCAGCAGCCCGGACAGGGGTCGGGCCGGGGAGCTGTTTTTT
CASSPDRGRAGELFF
>TRBV7-2|TRBD2|-|TRBJ2-3
TGTGCCAGCAGCTTAGTAGGCCCTCCTAGCGGCACAGCAGGCGATACGCAGTATTTT
CASSLVGPPSGTAGDTQYF
>TRBV4-3|TRBD1|-|TRBJ1-3
TGCGCCAGCAGCCTTCAGACAGGGAGCTCTGGAAACACCATATATTTT
CASSLQTGSSGNTIYF
>TRBV7-2|TRBD1|-|TRBJ1-1
TGTGCCAGCAGCTTCGACAGGGGGAGGACTGAAGCTTTCTTT
CASSFDRGRTEAFF
>TRBV28|TRBD1|-|TRBJ1-2
TGTGCCAGCAGTTTAGCGGGACAGACCTATGGCTACACCTTC
CASSLAGQTYGYTF
>TRBV2|-|-|TRBJ2-1
TGTGCCAGCAGCGCCCCAGGGGATCATGAGCAGTTCTTC
CASSAPGDHEQFF
>TRBV5-1|TRBD1|-|TRBJ1-6
TGCGCCAGCAGCCAACCGGGACAGGGAGATTCACCCCTCCACTTT
CASSQPGQGDSPLHF
>TRBV5-1|TRBD2|-|TRBJ2-1
TGCGCCAGCAGCACTGGACTAGCGGGGGACAATGAGCAGTTCTTC
CASSTGLAGDNEQFF
>TRBV7-9|TRBD1|-|TRBJ1-3
TGTGCCAGCAGCTCAGGGGGATTCTCTGGAAACACCATATATTTT
CASSSGGFSGNTIYF
>TRBV9|TRBD1|-|TRBJ2-7
TGTGCCAGCAGTCGACAGGGATGGTCCTACGAGCAGTACTTC
CASSRQGWSYEQYF
>TRBV7-3|-|-|TRBJ1-1
TGTGCCAGCAGCTTACAGGGCTTGGGTGCGAACACTGAAGCTTTCTTT
CASSLQGLGANTEAFF
>TRBV29-1|-|once|TRBJ2-1
TGCAGCGTTGGGCAGGACACCTACAATGAGCAGTTCTTC
CSVGQDTYNEQFF
>TRBV5-1|TRBD1|-|TRBJ2-5
TGCGCCAGCAGCCTCCTGACAGGGCGAGAGACCCAGTACTTC
CASSLLTGRETQYF
>TRBV27|-|-|TRBJ1-1
TGTGCCAGCAGTTCACAAACACTGAACACTGAAGCTTTCTTT
CASSSQTLNTEAFF
>TRBV9|TRBD2|-|TRBJ2-1
TGTGCCAGCAGCGGGCTCATCAACAGGAGACTAGCGGGAGGGAGTGAGCAGTTCTTC
CASSGLINRRLAGGSEQFF
>TRBV7-2|TRBD2|-|TRBJ2-2
TGTGCCAGCAGCGCCCTCTTAGCGGGTGCGGGCACCGGGGAGCTGTTTTTT
CASSALLAGAGTGELFF
>TRBV9|-|once|TRBJ2-5
TGTGCCAGCAGCGTAGCTAGCGCGTTTGAGACCCAGTACTTC
CASSVASAFETQYF
>TRBV6-5|TRBD1|few|TRBJ1-1
TGTGCCAGCATTCGGGACAGGAAAAACACTGAAGCTTTCTTT
CASIRDRKNTEAFF
>TRBV7-8|-|-|TRBJ1-4
TGTGCCAGCAGCTTAGTCGCGGTCGGAGGGACTGGAGAAAAACTGTTTTTT
CASSLVAVGGTGEKLFF
>TRBV18|-|once|TRBJ1-4
TGTGCCAGCTCACCAATGGCCGTGCACCAAGAAAAACTGTTTTTT
CASSPMAVHQEKLFF
>TRBV19|-|-|TRBJ1-1
TGTGCCAGTTTTCCGTGGGAGGGGAACACTGAAGCTTTCTTT
CASFPWEGNTEAFF
>TRBV27|TRBD1|-|TRBJ1-1
TGTGCCAGCAGTTCTACCGGGACAGCTATGAACACTGAAGCTTTCTTT
CASSSTGTAMNTEAFF
>TRBV14|-|-|TRBJ2-7
TGTGCCAGCAGCCAAGCCTCCCGGAGAGGTGAGCAGTACTTC
CASSQASRRGEQYF
>TRBV11-1|-|-|TRBJ2-2
TGTGCCAGCAGTGTCAACAGGCCGAACACCGGGGAGCTGTTTTTT
CASSVNRPNTGELFF
>TRBV5-1|TRBD1|-|TRBJ1-2
TGCGCCAGCAGCCGTCCGGGCACAGGGGGAATTGGAGGCTACACCTTC
CASSRPGTGGIGGYTF
>TRBV14|TRBD1|-|TRBJ1-1
TGTGCCAGCAGTGTGACAGGGAAAGGGAGCACTGAAGCTTTCTTT
CASSVTGKGSTEAFF
>TRBV19|-|-|TRBJ2-5
TGTGCCAGTAGTCCCCGGACGACGGGGAAAGAGACCCAGTACTTC
CASSPRTTGKETQYF
>TRBV29-1|-|-|TRBJ1-5
TGCAGCGTTTTTGCCGGGGGCAATCAGCCCCAGCATTTT
CSVFAGGNQPQHF
>TRBV30|-|once|TRBJ1-3
TGTGCCTGGAGTGTAGCCTCTGGAAACACCATATATTTT
CAWSVASGNTIYF
>TRBV12-5|-|-|TRBJ2-1
TGTGCTAGTGGTTGGCTGCAAGCCGTCAGGGGCTCCTACAATGAGCAGTTCTTC
CASGWLQAVRGSYNEQFF
>TRBV11-2|TRBD1|-|TRBJ1-5
TGTGCCAGCAGCTTGGACAGGGTGCAGCCCCAGCATTTT
CASSLDRVQPQHF